Listed below are T cell receptor beta chains from one sample, sequenced in a study of cytomegalovirus exposure and HLA in healthy donors. Clones were sequenced by immunoSEQ multiplex PCR, and TCRdb holds only the in-frame ones, with some missing. The sample has around 150,000 clones, around 84% seen once. Material: PBMCs. These receptors were obtained from a man aged 18 to 29 in good health and CMV-seronegative. The CDR3 runs from the conserved cysteine through the conserved F or W. The order of the fields is J gene, V gene, D gene, CDR3 length, clone size, CDR3 DNA, CDR3 protein. The D gene is left open where the match is weak. Clone size, where shown, is once, few, many, or a class for clones that have expanded.

j_call: TRBJ2-3; v_call: TRBV5-6; d_call: .; cdr3_length: 15; clone_size: .; cdr3_nt: TGTGCCAGCACCGGGACTTTCTATAGCACAGATACGCAGTATTTT; cdr3_aa: CASTGTFYSTDTQYF
j_call: TRBJ1-1; v_call: TRBV19; d_call: .; cdr3_length: 14; clone_size: .; cdr3_nt: TGTGCCAGTAGCCCTACAGGGACGAACACTGAAGCTTTCTTT; cdr3_aa: CASSPTGTNTEAFF
j_call: TRBJ2-1; v_call: TRBV19; d_call: TRBD2; cdr3_length: 15; clone_size: .; cdr3_nt: TGTGCCAGTAGTATAGCTAGCGGACCCCACAATGAGCAGTTCTTC; cdr3_aa: CASSIASGPHNEQFF
j_call: TRBJ1-6; v_call: TRBV28; d_call: .; cdr3_length: 16; clone_size: .; cdr3_nt: TGTGCCAGCAGACCAACAGGGAGCTCCTATAATTCACCCCTCCACTTT; cdr3_aa: CASRPTGSSYNSPLHF
j_call: TRBJ2-1; v_call: TRBV11-2; d_call: TRBD1; cdr3_length: 14; clone_size: .; cdr3_nt: TGTGCCAGCAGCTTATTACAGGGGTCCAATGAGCAGTTCTTC; cdr3_aa: CASSLLQGSNEQFF
j_call: TRBJ2-5; v_call: TRBV6-1; d_call: TRBD2; cdr3_length: 13; clone_size: .; cdr3_nt: TGTGCCAGCAGGACTAGCGGGGCCGTAACCCAGTACTTC; cdr3_aa: CASRTSGAVTQYF
j_call: TRBJ1-1; v_call: TRBV7-6; d_call: .; cdr3_length: 14; clone_size: .; cdr3_nt: TGTGCCAGCAGCTTATCTGGACAATTCACTGAAGCTTTCTTT; cdr3_aa: CASSLSGQFTEAFF
j_call: TRBJ1-1; v_call: TRBV10-3; d_call: .; cdr3_length: 14; clone_size: .; cdr3_nt: TGTGCCATCAGTCCTACAGGGATCGGCACTGAAGCTTTCTTT; cdr3_aa: CAISPTGIGTEAFF
j_call: TRBJ2-3; v_call: TRBV5-1; d_call: TRBD2; cdr3_length: 15; clone_size: once; cdr3_nt: TGCGCCAGCAGCTTGGTGGCGGGGGGCGCGGATACGCAGTATTTT; cdr3_aa: CASSLVAGGADTQYF
j_call: TRBJ2-1; v_call: TRBV7-2; d_call: TRBD2; cdr3_length: 14; clone_size: .; cdr3_nt: TGTGCCAGCAGCCTGGGGACTACCCCAAATGAGCAGTTCTTC; cdr3_aa: CASSLGTTPNEQFF
j_call: TRBJ1-1; v_call: TRBV9; d_call: .; cdr3_length: 12; clone_size: .; cdr3_nt: TGTGCCAGCGCGGCGGTGGACACTGAAGCTTTCTTT; cdr3_aa: CASAAVDTEAFF
j_call: TRBJ1-2; v_call: TRBV5-1; d_call: TRBD1; cdr3_length: 15; clone_size: few; cdr3_nt: TGCGCCAGCAGCCCGTCTCCGGGACAGGGTGGTCGCTACACCTTC; cdr3_aa: CASSPSPGQGGRYTF
j_call: TRBJ2-1; v_call: TRBV7-3; d_call: TRBD2; cdr3_length: 16; clone_size: .; cdr3_nt: TGTGCCAGCAGCCAAAACCCCCCTAGCGGATACAATGAGCAGTTCTTC; cdr3_aa: CASSQNPPSGYNEQFF
j_call: TRBJ1-1; v_call: TRBV7-9; d_call: TRBD1; cdr3_length: 18; clone_size: few; cdr3_nt: TGTGCCAGCAAGCCGTGGGGCACAGGGGGCGCGATTGGGACTGAAGCTTTCTTT; cdr3_aa: CASKPWGTGGAIGTEAFF
j_call: TRBJ1-1; v_call: TRBV29-1; d_call: TRBD1; cdr3_length: 17; clone_size: once; cdr3_nt: TGCAGCGTTGACCTCGGGACAGGGGGATTTGTTTTCACTGAAGCTTTCTTT; cdr3_aa: CSVDLGTGGFVFTEAFF
j_call: TRBJ1-5; v_call: TRBV7-4; d_call: TRBD1; cdr3_length: 15; clone_size: .; cdr3_nt: TGTGCCAGCAGCTCAGGGGCAGGGGGAAATCAGCCCCAGCATTTT; cdr3_aa: CASSSGAGGNQPQHF
j_call: TRBJ2-3; v_call: TRBV6-1; d_call: .; cdr3_length: 15; clone_size: .; cdr3_nt: TGTGCCAGCAGTTCCCTAGACAGTAGCACAGATACGCAGTATTTT; cdr3_aa: CASSSLDSSTDTQYF
j_call: TRBJ1-5; v_call: TRBV9; d_call: .; cdr3_length: 16; clone_size: .; cdr3_nt: TGTGCCAGCAGCCCGGGGGGGCAGGGCGGCAATCAGCCCCAGCATTTT; cdr3_aa: CASSPGGQGGNQPQHF
j_call: TRBJ2-7; v_call: TRBV29-1; d_call: TRBD1; cdr3_length: 14; clone_size: .; cdr3_nt: TGCAGCGTCCTTGACAGGGGGTTAACCTACGAGCAGTACTTC; cdr3_aa: CSVLDRGLTYEQYF
j_call: TRBJ2-3; v_call: TRBV5-1; d_call: TRBD1; cdr3_length: 13; clone_size: .; cdr3_nt: TGCGCCAGCAGCTTGGAGGCGACAGGGAATAGTCGGTTT; cdr3_aa: CASSLEATGNSRF
j_call: TRBJ2-2; v_call: TRBV7-9; d_call: TRBD2; cdr3_length: 17; clone_size: once; cdr3_nt: TGTGCCAGCAGCTCCTCACTAGCGGGGGTAAACACCGGGGAGCTGTTTTTT; cdr3_aa: CASSSSLAGVNTGELFF
j_call: TRBJ2-2; v_call: TRBV19; d_call: TRBD2; cdr3_length: 14; clone_size: .; cdr3_nt: TGTGCCAGCCAACTAGCGTGGAACACCGGGGAGCTGTTTTTT; cdr3_aa: CASQLAWNTGELFF
j_call: TRBJ2-7; v_call: TRBV5-1; d_call: TRBD1; cdr3_length: 14; clone_size: .; cdr3_nt: TGCGCCAGCAGCTTTGGACAGGGGGCGAGGGAGCAGTACTTC; cdr3_aa: CASSFGQGAREQYF
j_call: TRBJ2-1; v_call: TRBV5-1; d_call: TRBD2; cdr3_length: 16; clone_size: .; cdr3_nt: TGCGCCAGCAGCGGCGGGGCGGGGGGCTCCTACAATGAGCAGTTCTTC; cdr3_aa: CASSGGAGGSYNEQFF
j_call: TRBJ1-4; v_call: TRBV19; d_call: .; cdr3_length: 12; clone_size: .; cdr3_nt: TGTGCCAGTAGTATGTTCGGGGGAAAACTGTTTTTT; cdr3_aa: CASSMFGGKLFF
j_call: TRBJ1-1; v_call: TRBV7-9; d_call: .; cdr3_length: 13; clone_size: few; cdr3_nt: TGTGCCAGCAGCTCGGGGTCAGCCACTGAAGCTTTCTTT; cdr3_aa: CASSSGSATEAFF
j_call: TRBJ2-7; v_call: TRBV7-2; d_call: TRBD1; cdr3_length: 13; clone_size: .; cdr3_nt: TGTGCCAGCAGCCAAACAGGGGTTGACGAGCAGTACTTC; cdr3_aa: CASSQTGVDEQYF
j_call: TRBJ2-7; v_call: TRBV6-5; d_call: TRBD1; cdr3_length: 15; clone_size: .; cdr3_nt: TGTGCCAGCAGTTACTCTGGACAGGCTTCGAGGGAGCAGTACTTC; cdr3_aa: CASSYSGQASREQYF
j_call: TRBJ1-4; v_call: TRBV11-2; d_call: .; cdr3_length: 14; clone_size: once; cdr3_nt: TGTGCCAGCAGCTTTTCGGGGAAGAATGAAAAACTGTTTTTT; cdr3_aa: CASSFSGKNEKLFF
j_call: TRBJ2-5; v_call: TRBV5-4; d_call: TRBD2; cdr3_length: 15; clone_size: once; cdr3_nt: TGTGCCAGCAGCCCGACTAGCGGGAGGTCTGAGACCCAGTACTTC; cdr3_aa: CASSPTSGRSETQYF
j_call: TRBJ2-1; v_call: TRBV4-1; d_call: TRBD1; cdr3_length: 15; clone_size: .; cdr3_nt: TGCGCCAGCAGCCAAGCCGGGACAGGGAACGATGAGCAGTTCTTC; cdr3_aa: CASSQAGTGNDEQFF
j_call: TRBJ2-1; v_call: TRBV30; d_call: .; cdr3_length: 13; clone_size: .; cdr3_nt: TGTGCCTGGAATCCTAGCTCCTACAATGAGCAGTTCTTC; cdr3_aa: CAWNPSSYNEQFF
j_call: TRBJ2-1; v_call: TRBV6-5; d_call: TRBD1; cdr3_length: 15; clone_size: .; cdr3_nt: TGTGCCAGCAGGGCCGGGACAGGGGGCCGAAATGAGCAGTTCTTC; cdr3_aa: CASRAGTGGRNEQFF
j_call: TRBJ1-2; v_call: TRBV19; d_call: TRBD1; cdr3_length: 15; clone_size: .; cdr3_nt: TGTGCCAGTAACGGACAGGGACCGTTCTTGGGTGGCTACACCTTC; cdr3_aa: CASNGQGPFLGGYTF
j_call: TRBJ1-5; v_call: TRBV6-6; d_call: TRBD1; cdr3_length: 15; clone_size: .; cdr3_nt: TGTGCCAGCAGGACACAGGGGTCGAGCAATCAGCCCCAGCATTTT; cdr3_aa: CASRTQGSSNQPQHF
j_call: TRBJ2-7; v_call: TRBV5-1; d_call: .; cdr3_length: 14; clone_size: .; cdr3_nt: TGCGCCAGCAGCTTGGGGACAGAGCCCTACGAGCAGTACTTC; cdr3_aa: CASSLGTEPYEQYF
j_call: TRBJ2-5; v_call: TRBV10-3; d_call: TRBD2; cdr3_length: 13; clone_size: .; cdr3_nt: TGTGCCATCACCGGGGGGGTCAAAGAGACCCAGTACTTC; cdr3_aa: CAITGGVKETQYF
j_call: TRBJ1-1; v_call: TRBV11-2; d_call: TRBD1; cdr3_length: 14; clone_size: .; cdr3_nt: TGTGCCAGCAGCTTGGACAGGGGTTCAACTGAAGCTTTCTTT; cdr3_aa: CASSLDRGSTEAFF
j_call: TRBJ2-5; v_call: TRBV9; d_call: .; cdr3_length: 13; clone_size: .; cdr3_nt: TGTGCCAGCAGCGTTGGAGACCAAGAGACCCAGTACTTC; cdr3_aa: CASSVGDQETQYF
j_call: TRBJ2-2; v_call: TRBV27; d_call: TRBD1; cdr3_length: 15; clone_size: .; cdr3_nt: TGTGCCAGCAGATTCTACGGGACAGCCGCCGGGGAGCTGTTTTTT; cdr3_aa: CASRFYGTAAGELFF
j_call: TRBJ2-5; v_call: TRBV4-1; d_call: TRBD1; cdr3_length: 17; clone_size: .; cdr3_nt: TGCGCCAGCAGATCAACGCGGGGACAGGGGGGAAAAGAGACCCAGTACTTC; cdr3_aa: CASRSTRGQGGKETQYF
j_call: TRBJ1-2; v_call: TRBV2; d_call: TRBD1; cdr3_length: 15; clone_size: few; cdr3_nt: TGTGCCAGCAGTGGAAGGACAGGACGACTCGATGGCTACACCTTC; cdr3_aa: CASSGRTGRLDGYTF
j_call: TRBJ2-3; v_call: TRBV13; d_call: .; cdr3_length: 15; clone_size: .; cdr3_nt: TGTGCCAGCAGCTTTTTCGGGGGAGGAACAGATACGCAGTATTTT; cdr3_aa: CASSFFGGGTDTQYF